This is a list of T cell receptor beta chains from one sample in a study of T cells in Graves' hyperthyroidism and ophthalmopathy. TCRdb used MiXCR to reprocess the multiplex PCR reads, holding one entry per CDR3 protein. The profile shows about 540,000 distinct CDR3 sequences, 35% to 55% of them singletons. The sequencing input was peripheral blood or thyroid tissue (not recorded which). All receptors come from a woman between 18 and 30 years old with Graves' hyperthyroidism. Both conserved end residues are part of each CDR3. D genes are given only for firm matches. Clone size is shown for a subset of rows, as once, few, many or a class of expanded clone.

.	TRBV12-3/TRBV12-4	few	TRBJ2-7	TGTGCCAGCAGCCTCCTCGGTCCCCCCGTACGGGAGCAGTACTTC	CASSLLGPPVREQYF
TRBD1	TRBV7-9	.	TRBJ1-5	TGTGCCAGCAGTGCTAACGGACAGGGAGGCAATCAGCCCCAGCATTTT	CASSANGQGGNQPQHF
.	TRBV10-3	once	TRBJ2-2	TGTGCCATCAGTGAGTCCCTCGGGGGGGAGCTGTTTTTT	CAISESLGGELFF
TRBD1	TRBV11-2	.	TRBJ1-1	TGTGCCAGCAGCTTGGGGGACAGTAAGGCTTTCTTT	CASSLGDSKAFF
TRBD2	TRBV2	.	TRBJ2-6	TGTGCCACCCCGGGGGGGATCGGTCTCGCTGGGGCCAACGTCCTGACTTTC	CATPGGIGLAGANVLTF
TRBD1	TRBV10-3	.	TRBJ1-4	TGTGCCATCAGTGACGCTATCGGGACAGGTGAAAAACTGTTTTTT	CAISDAIGTGEKLFF
.	TRBV25-1	few	TRBJ2-2	TGTGCCAGCTCACCTGACAGGATGGACACCGGGGAGCTGTTTTTT	CASSPDRMDTGELFF
.	TRBV25-1	.	TRBJ1-1	TGTGCCACCCAAAGGGGGGCGACTGAAGCTTTCTTT	CATQRGATEAFF
.	TRBV24-1	few	TRBJ1-1	TGTGCCACCAGTGGACAAGGGGCGCGGGGGAACACTGAAGCTTTCTTT	CATSGQGARGNTEAFF
.	TRBV20-1	.	TRBJ1-2	.	CSAGGQGYGCTF
.	TRBV11-3	few	TRBJ1-2	TGTGCCAGCAGCTTAGAGCAGAGCCGGGATGGCTACACCTTC	CASSLEQSRDGYTF
TRBD2	TRBV6-6	few	TRBJ2-5	TGTGCCAGCAGTTACTTAAGGGAGGGAGAGACCCAGTACTTC	CASSYLREGETQYF
TRBD1	TRBV2	.	TRBJ1-2	TGTGCCAGCAGACAGGGGATCAACTATGGCTACACCTTC	CASRQGINYGYTF
TRBD1	TRBV7-9	.	TRBJ2-7	TGCGCCAGCAGCCAATGGGGACAGGGCTACGAGCAGTACTTC	CASSQWGQGYEQYF
TRBD1	TRBV2	few	TRBJ2-5	TGTGCCAGCAGGGCCCGGACAGGGAGGGAGACCCAGTACTTC	CASRARTGRETQYF
TRBD1	TRBV7-8	.	TRBJ1-2	TGTGCCAGCAGCCATTACAGGGGCCGGTATGGCTACACCTTC	CASSHYRGRYGYTF
.	TRBV24-1	many	TRBJ1-5	TGTGCCACCGGGACGGGTGAAAATCAGCCCCAGCATTTT	CATGTGENQPQHF
.	TRBV10-3	once	TRBJ1-5	TGTGCCATCAGCGGGCATCAGCCCCAGCATTTT	CAISGHQPQHF